The 21 T cell receptor beta chains reported below all come from one sample, sequenced in a study of T cells in Graves' hyperthyroidism and ophthalmopathy. Amplification yielded TCR beta CDR3 regions, with RNA transcripts as the source. TCR CDR3 underwent first-round RT-PCR with the HTBI primer set. TCRdb independently ran MiXCR on the multiplex PCR reads; one entry per CDR3 protein. The table shows roughly 500,000 distinct CDR3 sequences, with more than 15% occurring only once. Sequenced: blood. The receptors stem from a young woman with Graves' ophthalmopathy.

This clonotype occurred a few times. V is TRBV19 and J is TRBJ1-6; D gene ambiguous. In germline, CDR1 is LNHDA, CDR2 SQIVND (reference sequence). This CDR3 has 13 amino acids. The V and J ends lost 7 bases and 7 bases respectively, with 11 bases between them. CDR3 loop: CASKTQANSPLHF. CDR3 DNA sequence: TGTGCCAGTAAGACCCAAGCGAATTCACCCCTCCACTTT.

The chain employs TRBV11-2 and TRBJ2-7; 15 nucleotides agree with TRBD2. Unmatched junction bases numbered 9, after V lost 0 bases and J lost 0 bases. The CDR3 loop spans 20 amino acids. The germline V gene has CDR1 SGHAT and CDR2 FQNNGV. The CDR3 DNA sequence: TGTGCCAGCAGCTTAGAGCCGGGACTAGCGGGAGGAAGGAGCTCCTACGAGCAGTACTTC. This sequence encodes CASSLEPGLAGGRSSYEQYF.

This clonotype was recorded many times. The gene calls are TRBV11-2 and TRBJ2-5; D uncertain. This CDR3 is 11 amino acids long. Germline CDR1 SGHAT, CDR2 FQNNGV. The ends were cut back, 5 bases at V and 4 bases at J, with 5 bases in the middle. Here the CDR3 DNA reads TGTGCCAGCAGCCGGCTAGAGACCCAGTACTTC. Translating gives CASSRLETQYF.

This clonotype has only a few counts. The chain links TRBV5-1 to TRBJ1-3; 8 nucleotides line up with TRBD1. V lost 0 bases to trimming and J lost 3 bases; unmatched junction nucleotides: 8. The CDR3 has 17 residues. Looked up from germline, CDR1 is SGHRS and CDR2 is YFSETQ. For the CDR3, the DNA is TGCGCCAGCAGCTTGGATTCAAGGACAGGGCATGGAAACACCATATATTTT. Protein: CASSLDSRTGHGNTIYF. The full variable domain, rest sourced from reference TRBV5-1 and TRBJ1-3, is KAGVTQTPRYLIKTRGQQVTLSCSPISGHRSVSWYQQTPGQGLQFLFEYFSETQRNKGNFPGRFSGRQFSNSRSEMNVSTLELGDSALYLCASSLDSRTGHGNTIYFGEGSWLTVV.

Concerning this clonotype: A junction end diverges from the germline sequence, so it may reflect a read error. This chain connects TRBV28 to TRBJ2-7; D perhaps matches TRBD2 (5 bases). Germline assignment: CDR1 MDHEN and CDR2 SYDVKM. The CDR3 loop spans 15 amino acids. CDR3 sequence: CAGSLKPAAPYEQYF. The CDR3 nucleotides read TGTGCCGGCAGTTTAAAGCCAGCGGCCCCCTACGAGCAGTACTTC.

The chain carries TRBV4-1 and TRBJ2-3; TRBD2 matches 8 bases. The V and J ends lost 0 bases and 4 bases, in that order; junction bases with no gene match: 12. The CDR3 spans 18 residues. Germline CDR1 MGHRA, CDR2 YSYEKL. The CDR3 is CASSQDLLGLGTSDTQYF. CDR3 nucleotide sequence: TGCGCCAGCAGCCAAGATCTTTTGGGACTAGGGACTTCAGATACGCAGTATTTT.

The chain links TRBV27 to TRBJ2-6, with D perhaps matching TRBD1 (5 bases). The CDR3 runs to 16 residues. Deletions cut 8 bases from V and 2 bases from J, with 16 bases between. CDR1 and CDR2 from the germline V gene are MNHEY and SMNVEV (reference sequence). CDR3 DNA: TGTGCCAGCCTGACAGCCCTCGCTCCTGGGGCCAACGTCCTGACTTTC. This codes for CASLTALAPGANVLTF.

In this sample, this clonotype turned up many times. The CDR3 protein is CASSFDLIYEQYF. The CDR3 bases are TGCGCCAGCAGCTTTGATCTGATCTACGAGCAGTACTTC. The J gene is TRBJ2-7, the V gene TRBV5-1, with D unclear. This CDR3 has 13 residues. Germline-derived CDR1 and CDR2 are SGHRS and YFSETQ. Trimming removed 2 bases from V and 3 bases from J, with 9 bases in between.

The chain joins TRBV6-6 to TRBJ2-7; D possibly corresponds to TRBD1 (6 bases). V lost 0 bases to trimming and J lost 3 bases, with 15 bases between them. CDR1 and CDR2 from the germline V gene are MNHNY and SVGAGI (reference sequence). This CDR3 is built from 16 residues. Written as DNA, the CDR3 is TGTGCCAGCAGTTACTCGGTTGCCAGACAGGTCTACGAGCAGTACTTC. Translated, it gives CASSYSVARQVYEQYF.

This clonotype was counted a few times. This chain connects TRBV7-8 to TRBJ2-7, with D possibly TRBD1 on 6 matching bases. The CDR3 has 14 amino acids. Trimming left V 1 base short and J 6 bases short, with 13 bases between. Germline V gene data show CDR1 as SGHVS and CDR2 as FQNEAQ. CDR3 bases: TGTGCCAGCAGCTTAGGGGCACAGGGCTGCGAGCAGTACTTC. Translated: CASSLGAQGCEQYF.

This clonotype was picked up many times. V and J are TRBV13 and TRBJ1-1, with D perhaps TRBD1 (5 bases). This CDR3 spans 12 amino acids. Per the germline V gene, CDR1 is PRHDT and CDR2 is FYEKMQ (reference sequence). Trimming took 0 bases from V and 11 from J, leaving 10 bases between them. This CDR3 reads CASSLGGVPAFF. The CDR3 DNA sequence: TGTGCCAGCAGCTTAGGAGGGGTTCCGGCTTTCTTT.

This clonotype has ten or more counts. This rearrangement joins TRBV20-1 to TRBJ1-3; D might be TRBD1 (6 bases). Germline V CDR1 and CDR2: DFQATT, SNEGSKA (reference sequence). V was clipped by 0 bases and J by 7 bases, with 13 bases between them. The CDR3 has 14 amino acids. DNA of the CDR3: TGCAGTGCTAGAGATCTGACAGGAGGTAACACCATATATTTT. It is translated as CSARDLTGGNTIYF.

The chain combines TRBV28 with TRBJ1-4; 8 positions agree with TRBD1. The CDR3 has 17 residues. V dropped 4 bases and J dropped 4; count of bases not matched to a gene: 11. Germline CDR1 is MDHEN and CDR2 is SYDVKM. The CDR3 loop is CASSSPTGGGLNEKLFF. CDR3 coding DNA: TGTGCCAGCAGTTCCCCAACAGGGGGGGGGCTTAATGAAAAACTGTTTTTT.

This clonotype was seen only a few times. The genes are TRBV18 and TRBJ2-6; TRBD1 matches at 7 bases. CDR1 and CDR2 (germline): KGHSH, LQKENI. V shed 3 bases, J shed 0 bases, and the junction held 5 bases outside the gene matches. The CDR3 length is 17 residues. The CDR3 spells CASSPYGQDSGANVLTF. The CDR3 bases are TGTGCCAGCTCACCTTATGGACAGGACTCTGGGGCCAACGTCCTGACTTTC.

There are many counts of this clonotype. The V and J genes are TRBV20-1 and TRBJ1-6; 8 nucleotides line up with TRBD1. The germline V gene has CDR1 DFQATT and CDR2 SNEGSKA (reference sequence). The J segment lost 9 bases and the V segment lost 6 bases, leaving 13 bases of the junction unmatched. The CDR3 runs to 15 residues. CDR3 region: CSAEFQGQATSPLHF. The DNA for the CDR3 is TGCAGTGCCGAATTCCAGGGACAGGCAACTTCACCCCTCCACTTT.

The J gene is TRBJ2-2, the V gene TRBV5-1; 11 nucleotides line up with TRBD2. The CDR3 is made up of 15 amino acids. V lost 0 bases to trimming and J lost 9 bases; unmatched junction nucleotides: 4. Germline lookup yields CDR1 SGHRS and CDR2 YFSETQ. The CDR3 loop reads CASSLELAGGRELFF. In DNA, the CDR3 is TGCGCCAGCAGCTTGGAGCTAGCGGGAGGTCGGGAGCTGTTTTTT.

This clonotype came up many times. V gene TRBV3-1 combines with J gene TRBJ1-1; maybe TRBD1 (6 bases). The CDR3 extends over 15 amino acids. Trimming cost V 6 bases and J 0 bases, with 14 bases left between them. Germline V gives CDR1 LGHDT, CDR2 YNNKEL (reference sequence). As DNA, the CDR3 is TGTGCCAGCAGTCGACCGGGACACCTGAACACTGAAGCTTTCTTT. Residues: CASSRPGHLNTEAFF.

This clonotype was found many times. The chain uses TRBV7-8 and TRBJ2-3; 8 positions agree with TRBD2. CDR3 length: 15 residues. Germline V lookup: CDR1 SGHVS, CDR2 FQNEAQ. Trimming cost V 0 bases and J 3 bases; bases outside gene matches: 2. This CDR3 reads CASSLALAATDTQYF. The CDR3 nucleotides read TGTGCCAGCAGCTTAGCACTAGCGGCTACAGATACGCAGTATTTT. Filled out from reference TRBV7-8 and TRBJ2-3, the complete variable domain reads GAGVSQSPRYKVAKRGQDVALRCDPISGHVSLFWYQQALGQGPEFLTYFQNEAQLDKSGLPSDRFFAERPEGSVSTLKIQRTQQEDSAVYLCASSLALAATDTQYFGPGTRLTVL.

This chain connects TRBV6-5 to TRBJ1-1; TRBD1 might be the D (5 bases). V shed 2 bases and J shed 3 bases, with 10 bases lying between them. This CDR3 is 14 amino acids long. Germline loops: CDR1 MNHEY, CDR2 SVGAGI. Here the CDR3 DNA reads TGTGCCAGCAGTTACAAGGGGAGAGACACTGAAGCTTTCTTT. Its translation: CASSYKGRDTEAFF.

V is TRBV4-3 and J is TRBJ1-5; no reliable D call. Germline assignment: CDR1 LGHNA and CDR2 YSLEER. The V gene lost 1 base and the J gene lost 2 bases, with 12 bases spanning the gap. The CDR3 contains 16 residues. The CDR3 loop is CASSQVLWDRNQPQHF. Here the CDR3 DNA reads TGCGCCAGCAGCCAAGTCCTTTGGGATCGCAATCAGCCCCAGCATTTT.

The chain has TRBV7-2 and TRBJ1-2; TRBD1 agrees at 7 bases. Trimming cost V 1 base and J 7 bases; bases outside gene matches: 3. The CDR3 is made up of 13 amino acids. The V gene's germline CDR1 is SGHTA and CDR2 FQGNSA. CDR3 bases: TGTGCCAGCAGCTTAGAGGGGGCGGTTGGCTACACCTTC. This sequence encodes CASSLEGAVGYTF.